This TCR beta chain was captured by sequencing in a study of cytomegalovirus exposure and HLA in healthy donors (dated by TCRdb to 2016 to 2017). Study-wide context: An earlier analysis of approximately 640 of the donors reported roughly 270 Gb of sequence data and some 100 million unique TCR beta sequences from approximately 180 million T cells. Approximately 310 gigabases of sequencing data and roughly 90 million unique TCR sequences were included in an early release covering around 650 HLA-typed donors. Of the roughly 400 genotyped donors, about 80% fell in the genetic ancestry cluster associated with self-reported Caucasian donors. The study aimed to test whether signatures of past pathogen exposure could be identified by cataloging public T cell receptors. The T cell repertoires of around 730 subjects were profiled by immunosequencing and related to cytomegalovirus serostatus. Besides the first cohort of 666 subjects, a separate validation cohort made up of 120 or so different subjects was used. To predict cytomegalovirus infection status, the study brought together high-throughput TCR immunosequencing, statistical association of individual TCRs with disease status, and machine learning. In a later analysis, previously published TCR beta repertoires from fewer than 750 donors were re-analyzed and high-resolution HLA genotyping was added so that TCR occurrence patterns could be studied. In the later analysis, no new phenotypic data were used to find candidate immune exposures; instead, reliance was placed on TCR beta sequences and their occurrence across donors. In an earlier analysis of roughly 540 of the donors, high-throughput TCR beta sequencing was used to judge whether each TCR beta V gene segment behaved as functional or pseudogenic. Donor age, sex, ethnicity and CMV serostatus were compiled together with the repertoire data. A later genetic analysis took genome-wide SNP genotypes for about three fifths of the roughly 700 donors and used that subset as a discovery cohort. All discovery cohort repertoires had been generated using a single sequencing platform. HLA typing covered class I and class II loci at four-digit resolution. Typing coverage differed by locus: A, B, C, DRB1 and DQB1 were typed in about 629-640 donors, DQA1 in 500 to 550, DPA1 in approximately 600, and DPB1 in 472. A handful of DR-DQ haplotypes were handled as single units for association and clustering because linkage in the cohort was strong. Across under 500 genotyped donors of the cohort, an average of roughly 250,000 unique TCR beta nucleotide sequences per donor were sequenced, and 15% to 20% of those sequences were non-productive.

Study-wide findings and limitations: CMV serostatus was the only immune exposure information available for the cohort. Roughly uniform sequencing depth across donors was assumed in presence/absence analyses, although this assumption may not hold. According to a later analysis, most CMV-associated TCR beta chains appeared to be HLA-restricted, and the HLA associations seemed to be driven largely by CMV exposure. At a false discovery rate of 0.05, a later analysis linked under 20,000 TCR beta sequences to specific HLA alleles. The authors suggested that the approach could potentially be generalized to other disease states and immunological phenotypes. An association between a missense DCLRE1C variant and V-gene and J-gene trimming of TCR beta chains was found in a later genetic analysis and replicated in an independent cohort. In the study, about 150 TCR beta chains were listed as associated with cytomegalovirus. In a later genetic analysis, fewer N-insertions in productive TCRs were reported among donors in an Asian-associated ancestry cluster than the roughly 700-donor mean. A further reported finding was that TCR beta sequences accurately predicted the HLA-A and HLA-B alleles for most subjects in the first cohort. Because HLA typing was unavailable for some donors at each locus, only the typed subset was used in association tests. In a later analysis, the rate of TCR association differed among HLA loci, with DRB1 alleles having the most associated TCRs and HLA-C alleles having the fewest. In vitro tests confirmed that a few of the cytomegalovirus-associated TCR beta chains recognize cytomegalovirus antigens. Because counts were too low, 15 or so rarely observed V segments, including chromosome 9 orphons, were excluded from the earlier analysis of around 590 of the donors. The 87-base-pair reads could not distinguish some IMGT-functional V segments, including TRBV6-2 and TRBV6-3, so those segments were excluded. Only TCR beta chains were sequenced in this cohort, and the absence of alpha or paired-chain data limited detectable features. A later analysis reported that several top co-occurrence clusters appeared linked to parvovirus B19, influenza, CMV and Epstein-Barr virus. Cytomegalovirus status was reported to be diagnosed by the classifier with high specificity and sensitivity in both the original and validation cohorts. Compared with equally common non-associated chains, HLA-associated TCR beta chains in a later analysis were more clonally expanded and had lower generation probabilities. A cluster of highly shared sequence variants was judged likely to be a technical artifact of the sequencing pipeline. Most TCR sequences were seen in very few donors, while some public TCRs were found in many individuals. Broadly in line with IMGT annotations, most TCR beta V segments showed up in productive rearrangements about 90% or about 30% of the time in an earlier analysis of 450 to 750 of the donors. Correlated functional status among segregating V segments might be attributable to linkage disequilibrium, but an unknown experimental factor could not be ruled out. When HLA alleles, especially DR and DQ, strongly co-occurred, TCR associations were difficult to assign to individual alleles.

Concerning this clone itself: Its antigen is still unknown. No much larger clone is present one base from it, and per-base qualities are unavailable.

The cohort consisted of approximately 690 healthy bone marrow donors. Cohort members were all nominally healthy when sampled, although unrecorded immune exposures were likely present. The donor tested CMV seropositive, placing the donor among the roughly 300 seropositive members of the cohort. A peripheral blood sample was collected from each donor, and TCR beta sequencing was performed on peripheral blood mononuclear cells. Genomic DNA was extracted from the blood cell samples with the Qiagen DNeasy Blood Extraction Kit. Preparation of the library involved the immunoSEQ multiplex PCR assay. A mixture of 60 forward primers for TCR Vbeta segments and 13 reverse primers for TCR Jbeta segments was used in the multiplex PCR. The CDR3 region of rearranged TCR beta genes was amplified from genomic DNA with a multiplex PCR assay. Amplified TCR beta libraries were sequenced as 87-base-pair reads on the Illumina HiSeq System. The paper's processing steps were these. In a later analysis, tens of millions of unique TCR beta chains were counted across the roughly 670 repertoires, and roughly 10 million of these chains were shared by at least two donors. Raw reads were error-corrected and collapsed into unique sequences by a nearest-neighbor algorithm in which closely related sequences were merged to remove PCR and sequencing errors. Alignment of CDR3 sequences to IMGT reference sequences was used to assign V, D and J gene segments. Each retained sequence needed at least a six-nucleotide match to both a V gene segment and a J gene segment. Rearrangements were called productive when the CDR3 lacked stop codons and stayed in frame with V and J; all others were non-productive. CDR3 was defined by IMGT convention, running from the second conserved V-encoded cysteine to the conserved J-encoded phenylalanine. In an earlier analysis of 500 to 650 of the donors, sequences lacking an unambiguous match to a single V gene segment were excluded. In an earlier analysis of approximately 610 of the donors, V segments were called functional above 56.7% productive rearrangements and were called segregating when the between-donor standard deviation exceeded 5%. To diagnose cytomegalovirus status from the catalog of TCR beta chain sequences, a statistical classification framework was built. In a later analysis, V and J genes were assigned by comparing TCR nucleotide sequences against IMGT/GENE-DB human TR gene sequences. A later analysis assigned CDR3 sequences and most-parsimonious VDJ recombination scenarios with the TCRdist pipeline. In a later analysis, each TCR beta chain was defined by its CDR3 amino acid sequence together with its V-gene family, and reads without a unique V-gene family were excluded. As a way to deal with suspected cross-contamination and a sequencing artifact, a later analysis dropped more than 500 nucleotide sequences that were highly shared and had low generation probability. In a later analysis, a clonal expansion index for each public chain was calculated from normalized within-repertoire ranks of inferred template counts. In a later analysis, generation probabilities were computed using a VDJ recombination model fitted to out-of-frame rearrangements, and the results were checked against IGoR. In a later analysis, hypergeometric tests were used to score TCR-TCR, TCR-HLA and TCR-CMV co-occurrence, with a repertoire-size bias correction applied to TCR pairs. A later analysis estimated false discovery rates by permuting HLA or CMV assignments 20 times. In a later analysis, co-occurring TCRs were grouped with DBSCAN, and TCRdist sequence similarity was added when clustering was performed within HLA-allele-positive subsets. For co-occurrence clustering, repertoires with fewer than 30,000 or more than 120,000 public chains were excluded, along with a handful of repertoires with anomalous nucleotide sharing. TCRdb provides this immuneACCESS table in a form limited to in-frame rearrangements. Some clones are lacking; in checked studies, under half of them reflect an unresolved V gene, and why the rest are absent is not known. V, J and clone size are taken as reported in that table, and D and trimming were inferred from the DNA itself. The sample contains 110,000 or so clones, around 82% of them found a single time. Less than 5.5% of the sample comes from the top ten.

After removal of 4 bases from V and 1 base from J, the junction retains 3 bases not matched to a gene. The cysteine opens and the phenylalanine closes a CDR3 of 14 amino acids. Kept here is only the CDR3 DNA, which spans 42 bases and is read in frame from base 1. In the germline V gene, CDR1 corresponds to SGHTA and CDR2 to FQGNSA. The receptor's source is a woman in her 30s in good health and CMV-seropositive. This chain is built from TRBV7-2 and TRBJ1-1; the junction holds 7 bases that match TRBD1. Material for sequencing was PBMCs. The CDR3 sequence is CASSSTGRNTEAFF. The nucleotide sequence reads as follows: TGTGCCAGCAGCTCGACAGGGAGGAACACTGAAGCTTTCTTT.